These 29 T cell receptor beta chains share one sample of origin, sequenced in a study of blood T cell repertoires in COVID-19. The table came from immunoSEQ multiplex PCR; TCRdb's copy has only in-frame clones and leaves some out. The sample has tens of thousands of clones; 82% are singletons. The sample was peripheral blood. These receptors were obtained from a woman in her sixties or seventies with acute or convalescent COVID-19.

This chain joins TRBV28 and TRBJ1-6, with a weak D call TRBD1 (6 bases). The length of the CDR3 is 15 residues. In germline, CDR1 is MDHEN, CDR2 SYDVKM. Trimming removed 2 bases at V and 9 bases at J, with 14 bases between. The chain's CDR3 is CASSLVSGAISPLHF. CDR3 DNA sequence: TGTGCCAGCAGTTTAGTGTCAGGGGCGATTTCACCCCTCCACTTT.

In its sample, this clone was seen once. This rearrangement joins TRBV6-6 to TRBJ1-2; 10 nucleotides match TRBD1. V lost 6 bases to trimming and J lost 5 bases; unmatched junction nucleotides: 6. Looked up from germline, CDR1 is MNHNY and CDR2 is SVGAGI (reference sequence). The CDR3 sequence is 14 residues long. The CDR3 coding sequence is TGTGCCAGCAGGTCGGGACAGGGGCCTTATGGCTACACCTTC. This codes for CASRSGQGPYGYTF.

The V call is TRBV5-4, the J call TRBJ2-5; D uncertain. Deletions cut 2 bases from V and 3 bases from J, with 2 bases between. The length of the CDR3 is 11 residues. Germline V CDR1 and CDR2: SGHNT, YYREEE (reference sequence). The CDR3 sequence: CASSFEETQYF. Here the CDR3 DNA reads TGTGCCAGCAGCTTCGAAGAGACCCAGTACTTC.

This sequence joins TRBV5-1 and TRBJ1-3; D may be TRBD1 (6 bases). Germline V gives CDR1 SGHRS, CDR2 YFSETQ. V shed 7 bases and J shed 0 bases, with 14 bases lying between them. This CDR3 contains 15 residues. The CDR3, as DNA: TGCGCCAGCCAGGGGAGCCCGAGCTCTGGAAACACCATATATTTT. Its translation: CASQGSPSSGNTIYF.

The rearrangement uses TRBV27 and TRBJ1-2; D is uncertain. V dropped 5 bases and J dropped 4 bases, with 14 bases sitting between them. Germline values: CDR1 MNHEY, CDR2 SMNVEV (reference sequence). This CDR3 spans 14 amino acids. This CDR3 is CASSPNPSSYGYTF. In DNA form, the CDR3 reads TGTGCCAGCAGTCCGAACCCTTCGAGCTATGGCTACACCTTC.

The chain links TRBV7-8 to TRBJ1-2, with D maybe TRBD1 (5 bases). Germline V CDR1 and CDR2: SGHVS, FQNEAQ. CDR3 size: 16 residues. Trimming stripped 1 base from V and 5 bases from J, with 17 bases between. This CDR3 is CASSLGQPSGGYGYTF. The CDR3 DNA is TGTGCCAGCAGCTTAGGACAGCCTTCCGGGGGATATGGCTACACCTTC.

The chain has TRBV4-2 and TRBJ2-7, with D hard to call. V was trimmed by 0 bases and J by 5 bases, leaving 8 bases between them. The V gene's germline CDR1 is LGHNA and CDR2 YNFKEQ. The length of the CDR3 is 13 residues. CDR3: CASSQDPIDEQYF. The CDR3, as DNA: TGTGCCAGCAGCCAAGACCCTATCGACGAGCAGTACTTC.

The chain carries TRBV5-4 and TRBJ2-7; 8 bases match TRBD2. V was pared by 4 bases and J by 0 bases, with 9 bases of the junction left unmatched. Germline V gives CDR1 SGHNT, CDR2 YYREEE (reference sequence). The CDR3 has 16 residues. In nucleotides, the CDR3 is TGTGCCAGCAGCAGATTTAGCGGGGCGAGCTCCTACGAGCAGTACTTC. Protein sequence: CASSRFSGASSYEQYF.

This clone was counted between two and nine times. The chain has TRBV19 and TRBJ1-6; 10 bases map to TRBD1. CDR3 length equals 15 residues. J lost 11 bases, V lost 4 bases, and 8 bases had no gene match. Germline V gene sequence: CDR1 LNHDA, CDR2 SQIVND (reference sequence). As DNA, the CDR3 is TGTGCCAGTAGTACCGGACAGGGGGTAATTCCACCCCTCCACTTT. It yields the protein CASSTGQGVIPPLHF.

V is TRBV7-9 and J is TRBJ2-6; D is unclear. With 5 bases removed from V and 0 bases from J, the gap between germline ends came to 5 bases. CDR1 is SEHNR, CDR2 FQNEAQ, per germline (reference sequence). The CDR3 length is 14 residues. In nucleotides, the CDR3 is TGTGCCAGCAGCGAGGACTCTGGGGCCAACGTCCTGACTTTC. Translating it yields CASSEDSGANVLTF.

V and J are TRBV7-9 and TRBJ1-2; D is possibly TRBD1 (5 bases). Per germline, CDR1 SEHNR and CDR2 FQNEAQ (reference sequence). Trimming left V 2 bases short and J 8 bases short, with 9 bases between. CDR3 length: 12 amino acids. The CDR3 sequence: CASSLLREGYTF. CDR3 nucleotides: TGTGCCAGCAGCTTACTCAGGGAAGGCTACACCTTC.

V and J are TRBV27 and TRBJ2-5, with TRBD1 matching 10 bases. Germline CDR1 is MNHEY and CDR2 is SMNVEV (reference sequence). V gave up 1 base and J gave up 4 bases; unmatched junction bases: 6. CDR3 size: 16 residues. The CDR3 region has the DNA TGTGCCAGCAGTTTATTCTCTGGGACAGGGGCAGAGACCCAGTACTTC. It yields the protein CASSLFSGTGAETQYF.

Of note for this clone: One end of the junction does not line up with germline, which may come from a read error. The chain links TRBV19 to TRBJ1-1; D not resolved. This CDR3 has 16 residues. Germline CDR1 is LNHDA and CDR2 is SQIVND (reference sequence). DNA for the CDR3: TGCGCCTCTCTTCCTGCGGAGACGGTTAGAGACACTGAAGCTTTCTTT. Translation: CASLPAETVRDTEAFF.

This chain links TRBV9 with TRBJ1-1; 8 bases are shared with TRBD1. Germline CDR1 SGDLS, CDR2 YYNGEE. The junction had 4 bases not matched to a gene; V was cut back by 3 bases and J by 3 bases. This CDR3 has 14 residues. The CDR3 is CASSARQGHTEAFF. CDR3 sequence (DNA): TGTGCCAGCAGCGCCCGACAGGGGCACACTGAAGCTTTCTTT.

This chain joins TRBV5-8 and TRBJ1-4, with 10 bases fitting TRBD1. This CDR3 comprises 18 residues. Germline V gene sequence: CDR1 SGHTS, CDR2 YDEGEE. Trimming at V came to 2 bases and at J to 5 bases, leaving 12 bases not matched to a gene. The CDR3 is CASSFDGTGDPGNEKLFF. The CDR3 bases are TGTGCCAGCAGCTTCGATGGGACAGGGGACCCCGGGAATGAAAAACTGTTTTTT.

The chain uses TRBV7-2 and TRBJ1-6, with 9 bases lining up with TRBD1. The germline V gene has CDR1 SGHTA and CDR2 FQGNSA. This CDR3 has 15 amino acids. After removal of 6 bases from V and 10 bases from J, the junction contained 10 bases not matched to a gene. The chain's CDR3 is CASSSPGQGSSPLHF. DNA for the CDR3: TGTGCCAGCAGTTCCCCGGGACAGGGCTCCTCACCCCTCCACTTT. Using reference TRBV7-2 and TRBJ1-6 for the parts outside the CDR3, the full variable domain is GAGVSQSPSNKVTEKGKDVELRCDPISGHTALYWYRQSLGQGLEFLIYFQGNSAPDKSGLPSDRFSAERTGGSVSTLTIQRTQQEDSAVYLCASSSPGQGSSPLHFGNGTRLTVT.

The chain uses TRBV10-3 and TRBJ2-7, with TRBD2 matching 8 bases. Germline CDR1 ENHRY, CDR2 SYGVKD. This CDR3 comprises 14 residues. V lost 3 bases to trimming and J lost 0 bases; unmatched junction nucleotides: 1. The CDR3 protein is CAISDGRVSYEQYF. The DNA for the CDR3 is TGTGCCATCAGTGACGGGAGGGTCTCCTACGAGCAGTACTTC.

The rearrangement uses TRBV6-5 and TRBJ1-1; 10 bases map to TRBD1. Germline loops: CDR1 MNHEY, CDR2 SVGAGI. This CDR3 has 14 amino acids. V lost 0 bases and J lost 6; bases outside the gene matches: 1. CDR3 amino acids: CASSYSDRGAEAFF. CDR3 sequence (DNA): TGTGCCAGCAGTTACTCGGACAGGGGGGCTGAAGCTTTCTTT.

V gene TRBV6-5 combines with J gene TRBJ2-5; a possible D gene is TRBD2 (6 bases). Germline V gives CDR1 MNHEY, CDR2 SVGAGI. The CDR3 covers 16 residues. The germline V and J ends were trimmed by 0 bases and 5 bases, with 16 bases remaining between them. In DNA, the CDR3 is TGTGCCAGCAGTTACTCTCCCGGGGACTCCGGGGAGACCCAGTACTTC. The encoded protein is CASSYSPGDSGETQYF.

The chain links TRBV5-6 to TRBJ1-4, with 7 bases aligning to TRBD1. The length of the CDR3 is 16 residues. Germline-derived CDR1 and CDR2 are SGHDT and YYEEEE. With 4 bases clipped from V and 5 bases from J, the junction kept 11 bases outside the gene matches. CDR3 bases: TGTGCCAGCAGCGCCAGACCGGGACAGAGGAATGAAAAACTGTTTTTT. It is translated as CASSARPGQRNEKLFF.

The chain is built from TRBV11-3 and TRBJ2-1, with 11 positions matching TRBD2. The germline CDR1 and CDR2 sequences are SGHNT and YENEEA. CDR3 length: 19 residues. The V and J ends lost 1 base and 5 bases, in that order; junction bases with no gene match: 13. The CDR3 region is CASSLGSRLAGIHNNEQFF. DNA of the CDR3: TGTGCCAGCAGCTTAGGATCTAGACTAGCGGGAATACACAACAATGAGCAGTTCTTC.

This clone has more than one count but fewer than ten. The chain employs TRBV6-5 and TRBJ1-1; tentatively, D is TRBD1 (5 bases). This CDR3 region has 13 residues. Germline CDR1 is MNHEY and CDR2 is SVGAGI. Trimming left V 8 bases short and J 4 bases short, with 14 bases between. As DNA, the CDR3 is TGTGCCAGCCCCAGGGAGGGTGTCACTGAAGCTTTCTTT. This codes for CASPREGVTEAFF.

This rearrangement joins TRBV7-9 to TRBJ1-4; 8 bases fit TRBD1. J gave up 7 bases and V 3 bases, and 4 bases lay outside the gene matches. Germline assignment: CDR1 SEHNR and CDR2 FQNEAQ (reference sequence). The CDR3 consists of 14 residues. The CDR3 is CASSFGQGGEKLFF. In nucleotides, the CDR3 is TGTGCCAGCAGCTTCGGACAGGGAGGTGAAAAACTGTTTTTT.

V and J are TRBV5-4 and TRBJ1-1; a possible D gene is TRBD1 (6 bases). Per the germline V gene, CDR1 is SGHNT and CDR2 is YYREEE (reference sequence). With 0 bases removed from V and 5 bases from J, the gap between germline ends came to 11 bases. This CDR3 region has 14 residues. The CDR3: CASSLGGRGTEAFF. The CDR3 DNA reads TGTGCCAGCAGCTTGGGGGGGCGTGGGACTGAAGCTTTCTTT.

V usage is TRBV9 and J usage is TRBJ1-1, with D perhaps TRBD1 (5 bases). The CDR3 is 15 residues long. Germline CDR1 reads SGDLS; CDR2 reads YYNGEE. The ends were cut back, 2 bases at V and 2 bases at J, with 13 bases in the middle. CDR3: CASSVPLQGNTEAFF. The CDR3, as DNA: TGTGCCAGCAGCGTTCCCCTCCAGGGAAACACTGAAGCTTTCTTT.

Here the CDR3 DNA reads TGTGCCAGCAGTTTCAATGATTCACCCCTCCACTTT. This encodes CASSFNDSPLHF. The gene calls are TRBV28 and TRBJ1-6, with D uncertain. There are 12 residues in the CDR3. In germline, CDR1 is MDHEN, CDR2 SYDVKM. The ends were cut back, 3 bases at V and 8 bases at J, with 5 bases in the middle.

The V gene is TRBV7-2, the J gene TRBJ1-3; TRBD1 matches at 11 bases. The ends lost 5 bases at V and 7 bases at J; junction bases unmatched: 4. The length of the CDR3 is 14 residues. Germline V gives CDR1 SGHTA, CDR2 FQGNSA. CDR3 in amino acids: CASSLGTGGNTIYF. CDR3 DNA: TGTGCCAGCAGCCTCGGGACAGGGGGTAACACCATATATTTT.

The gene calls are TRBV18 and TRBJ1-1, with no clear D. V dropped 1 base and J dropped 8 bases, with 5 bases sitting between them. This CDR3 region has 11 residues. Germline V gives CDR1 KGHSH, CDR2 LQKENI. This CDR3 is CASSPRREAFF. The CDR3 DNA follows: TGTGCCAGCTCACCACGCAGGGAAGCTTTCTTT.

The chain combines TRBV7-3 with TRBJ1-1, with D perhaps TRBD1 (6 bases). CDR1 SGHTA and CDR2 FQGTGA come from the germline V gene. Trimming stripped 4 bases from V and 0 bases from J, with 15 bases between. The CDR3 is made up of 16 amino acids. The CDR3 loop reads CASSSIQGWMNTEAFF. The DNA of the CDR3 is TGTGCCAGCAGCTCAATACAGGGTTGGATGAACACTGAAGCTTTCTTT.